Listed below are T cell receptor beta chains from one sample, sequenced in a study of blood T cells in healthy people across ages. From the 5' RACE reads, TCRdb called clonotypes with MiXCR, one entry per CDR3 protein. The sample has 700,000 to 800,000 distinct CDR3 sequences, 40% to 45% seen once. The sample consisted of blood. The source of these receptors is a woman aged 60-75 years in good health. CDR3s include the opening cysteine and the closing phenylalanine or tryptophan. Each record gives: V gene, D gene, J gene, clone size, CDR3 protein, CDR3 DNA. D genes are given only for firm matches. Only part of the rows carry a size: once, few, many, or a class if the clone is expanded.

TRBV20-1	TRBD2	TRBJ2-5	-	CSASGGGRALGPLETQYF	TGCAGTGCTAGTGGGGGCGGGAGGGCCCTAGGACCTCTGGAGACCCAGTACTTC
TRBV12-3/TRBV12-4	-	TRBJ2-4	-	CASSVRSQGPIQYF	TGTGCCAGCAGCGTTCGATCCCAGGGGCCCATTCAGTACTTC
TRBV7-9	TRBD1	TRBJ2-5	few	CASREQGLQETQYF	TGTGCCAGCAGGGAACAGGGGTTGCAAGAGACCCAGTACTTC
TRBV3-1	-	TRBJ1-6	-	CASSQVRTQSPLHF	TGTGCCAGCAGCCAAGTCCGTACACAGTCACCCCTCCACTTT
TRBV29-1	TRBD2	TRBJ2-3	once	CSVDDLAGGPLNTQYF	TGCAGCGTCGATGACCTAGCGGGAGGGCCTCTAAATACGCAGTATTTT
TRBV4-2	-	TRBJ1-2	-	CVSSEYGYGYTF	TGTGTCAGCAGCGAATACGGGTATGGCTACACCTTC
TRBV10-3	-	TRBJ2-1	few	CAISFNNEQFF	TGTGCCATCAGTTTTAACAATGAGCAGTTCTTC
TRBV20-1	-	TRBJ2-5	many	CSARPQVQETQYF	TGCAGTGCTAGACCTCAGGTCCAAGAGACCCAGTACTTC
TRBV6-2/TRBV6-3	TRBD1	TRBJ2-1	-	CASRPGQTNEQFF	TGTGCCAGCAGGCCGGGACAGACCAATGAGCAGTTCTTC
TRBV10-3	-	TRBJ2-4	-	CAIMGAASSYNEQYF	TGTGCCATCATGGGTGCGGCCAGCTCCTACAATGAGCAGTACTTC
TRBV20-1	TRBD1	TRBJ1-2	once	CSGQGDLGYTF	TGCAGTGGGCAGGGGGATCTTGGCTACACCTTC
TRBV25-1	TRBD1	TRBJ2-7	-	CASSDYSRGRSGEQYF	TGTGCCAGCAGTGATTACTCCAGGGGGCGAAGTGGCGAGCAGTACTTC
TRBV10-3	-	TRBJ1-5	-	CAISASDDQPQHF	TGTGCCATCAGTGCTTCGGACGATCAGCCCCAGCATTTT
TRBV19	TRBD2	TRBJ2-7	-	CASTPGGTSGVYEQYF	TGTGCCAGTACCCCTGGTGGGACTAGCGGGGTCTACGAGCAGTACTTC
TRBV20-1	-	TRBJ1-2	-	CSASHRYLRNGYTF	TGCAGTGCTAGCCACAGGTACCTAAGGAATGGCTACACCTTC
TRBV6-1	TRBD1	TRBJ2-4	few	CASTLTMDRVKIVKNIQYF	TGTGCCAGCACCTTAACAATGGACAGGGTTAAAATAGTCAAAAACATTCAGTACTTC
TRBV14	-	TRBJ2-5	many	CASSPLQGRETQYF	TGTGCCAGCAGCCCTCTTCAGGGGCGGGAGACCCAGTACTTC
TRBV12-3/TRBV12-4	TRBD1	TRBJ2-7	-	CASRQTGNGEQYF	TGTGCCAGCAGACAGACAGGGAATGGCGAGCAGTACTTC
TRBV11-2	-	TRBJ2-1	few	CASSLNNNEQFF	TGTGCCAGCAGCTTAAATAACAATGAGCAGTTCTTC
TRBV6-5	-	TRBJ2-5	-	CASSYSSGGLRTQYF	TGTGCCAGCAGTTACTCGTCAGGCGGCCTTAGGACCCAGTACTTC
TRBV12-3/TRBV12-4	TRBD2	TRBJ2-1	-	CASSFKRTSGRAGQFF	TGTGCCAGCAGTTTTAAAAGGACTAGCGGGAGGGCCGGGCAGTTCTTC
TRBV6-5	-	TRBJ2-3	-	CASSHRATSPGTGITDTQYF	TGTGCCAGCAGTCACAGAGCCACTTCACCCGGGACGGGAATCACAGATACGCAGTATTTT
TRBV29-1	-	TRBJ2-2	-	CSVLEWGSNTGELFF	TGCAGCGTCCTGGAGTGGGGTTCGAACACCGGGGAGCTGTTTTTT
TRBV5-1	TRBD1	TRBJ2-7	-	CASTQGPRDRSDEQYF	TGCGCCAGCACCCAGGGGCCCCGGGACAGGTCCGACGAGCAGTACTTC
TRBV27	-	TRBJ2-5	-	CASSFSWGVQGTQYF	TGTGCCAGCAGTTTTTCTTGGGGAGTGCAGGGGACCCAGTACTTC
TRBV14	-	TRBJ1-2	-	CASSQGGFGYTF	TGTGCCAGCAGCCAAGGCGGGTTTGGCTACACCTTC
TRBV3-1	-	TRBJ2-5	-	CASSQDKETQYF	TGTGCCAGCAGCCAGGATAAGGAGACCCAGTACTTC
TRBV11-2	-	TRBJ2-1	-	CASSHAGTLYNEQFF	TGTGCCAGCAGCCACGCCGGGACACTCTACAATGAGCAGTTCTTC
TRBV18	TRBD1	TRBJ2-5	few	CASSPGQGLETQYF	TGTGCCAGCTCACCGGGACAGGGGCTGGAGACCCAGTACTTC
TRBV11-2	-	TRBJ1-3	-	CATWGPSGNTIYF	TGTGCAACGTGGGGCCCATCTGGAAACACCATATATTTT
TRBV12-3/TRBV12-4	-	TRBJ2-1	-	CASKDNEQFF	TGTGCCAGTAAGGATAATGAGCAGTTCTTC
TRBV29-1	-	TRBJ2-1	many	CSVDARNNEQFF	TGCAGCGTTGACGCCCGCAACAATGAGCAGTTCTTC
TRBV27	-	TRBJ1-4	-	CASSFGGATNEKLFF	TGTGCCAGCAGTTTTGGAGGGGCCACTAATGAAAAACTGTTTTTT
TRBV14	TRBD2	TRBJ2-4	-	CASSQVPSGGEQYF	TGTGCCAGCAGCCAAGTCCCTAGCGGGGGGGAGCAGTACTTC
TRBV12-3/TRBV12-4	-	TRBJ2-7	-	CASSFGKGNYEQYF	TGTGCCAGCAGTTTCGGAAAGGGAAACTACGAGCAGTACTTC
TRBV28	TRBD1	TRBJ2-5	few	CASRGTGDETQYF	TGTGCCAGCAGGGGGACAGGGGACGAGACCCAGTACTTC
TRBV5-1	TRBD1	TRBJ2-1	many	CASSGRGNEQFF	TGCGCCAGCAGTGGCAGGGGGAATGAGCAGTTCTTC
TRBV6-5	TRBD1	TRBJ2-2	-	CASTADRGGTGELFF	TGTGCCAGCACCGCGGACAGGGGGGGGACCGGGGAGCTGTTTTTT
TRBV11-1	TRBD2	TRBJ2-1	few	CASSLVGGRVSRNEQFF	TGTGCCAGCAGCTTAGTTGGCGGGAGAGTCAGTAGGAATGAGCAGTTCTTC
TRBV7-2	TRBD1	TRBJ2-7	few	CASSLGGQGIYEQYF	TGTGCCAGCAGCTTAGGGGGACAGGGGATCTACGAGCAGTACTTC
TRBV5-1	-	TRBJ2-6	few	CASSLVGDGANVLTF	TGCGCCAGCAGCTTGGTAGGGGACGGGGCCAACGTCCTGACTTTC
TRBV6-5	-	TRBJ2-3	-	CASSYGRVCTDTQYF	TGTGCCAGCAGTTACGGGCGGGTGTGCACAGATACGCAGTATTTT
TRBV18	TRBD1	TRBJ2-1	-	CASSPPEGGPFF	TGTGCCAGCTCACCCCCCGAAGGGGGCCCGTTCTTC
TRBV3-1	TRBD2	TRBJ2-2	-	CASQTLAGGNGELFF	TGTGCCAGCCAAACCCTAGCGGGGGGCAACGGGGAGCTGTTTTTT
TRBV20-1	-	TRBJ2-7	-	CSARVVGSYEQYF	TGCAGTGCTAGAGTTGTTGGCTCCTACGAGCAGTACTTC
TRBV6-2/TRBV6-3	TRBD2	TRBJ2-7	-	CASTGTNSYEQYF	TGTGCCAGCACTGGGACTAACTCCTACGAGCAGTACTTC
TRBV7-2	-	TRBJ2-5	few	CASSLAVTTKGNEQYF	TGTGCCAGCAGCTTAGCAGTGACAACTAAGGGCAATGAGCAGTACTTC
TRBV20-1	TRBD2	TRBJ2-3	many	CSARPAGLKHGDTQYF	TGCAGTGCTAGACCAGCGGGGCTAAAACACGGAGATACGCAGTATTTT
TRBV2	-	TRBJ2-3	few	CATGARTTDTQYF	TGTGCCACAGGGGCTCGCACCACAGATACGCAGTATTTT
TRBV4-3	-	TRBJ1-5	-	CASSQVGGGRQPQHF	TGCGCCAGCAGCCAAGTCGGAGGGGGAAGACAGCCCCAGCATTTT
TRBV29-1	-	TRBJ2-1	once	CSVGSGRNERYF	TGCAGCGTTGGATCGGGGCGCAATGAGCGGTACTTC
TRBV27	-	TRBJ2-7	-	CASSFAPGASYEQYF	TGTGCCAGCAGTTTCGCTCCCGGGGCCTCCTACGAGCAGTACTTC
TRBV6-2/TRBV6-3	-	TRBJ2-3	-	CASSFVRADTQYF	TGTGCCAGCAGTTTTGTGAGGGCAGATACGCAGTATTTT